The 11 T cell receptor beta chains given below trace back to one sample, sequenced in a study of T-cell reconstitution after alpha-beta-depleted transplantation in children. The authors prepared the TCRbeta library with unique molecular identifiers. MiXCR was run by TCRdb on the PCR reads, yielding one entry per CDR3 protein. Among 450,000 to 600,000 distinct CDR3 sequences listed, 30% to 35% were seen once. The sample in question was PBMCs from the stem cell graft donor, obtained from the stem cell graft. These receptors were obtained from a human donor who donated a stem cell graft to a child with aplastic anemia.

The CDR3 sequence is CASSHRDREGVATNEKLFF. The CDR3, as DNA: TGTGCCAGCAGCCATAGGGACCGAGAAGGGGTTGCAACTAATGAAAAACTGTTTTTT. V is TRBV7-6 and J is TRBJ1-4, with a possible D match to TRBD1 (5 bases). V gave up 5 bases and J gave up 0 bases, with 22 bases separating them. Looked up from germline, CDR1 is SGHVS and CDR2 is FNYEAQ. The CDR3 spans 19 residues.

This clonotype was counted ten times or more. The chain uses TRBV6-2 or TRBV6-3 and TRBJ1-1; D perhaps matches TRBD1 (6 bases). CDR3 length: 12 amino acids. With 8 bases removed from V and 10 bases from J, the gap between germline ends came to 17 bases. Germline values: CDR1 MNHEY, CDR2 SVGEGT. CDR3 region: CASGPDSGRAFF. The CDR3 region has the DNA TGTGCCAGCGGCCCGGACAGTGGGCGAGCTTTCTTT.

The chain uses TRBV30 and TRBJ2-1; 11 bases are shared with TRBD2. The germline gives CDR1 GTSNPN, CDR2 SVGIG (reference sequence). The V and J ends lost 7 bases and 3 bases, in that order; junction bases with no gene match: 11. This CDR3 is 16 amino acids long. CDR3 coding DNA: TGTGCCTCGACGCTTCTAGCGGGAGGTGTCTACAATGAGCAGTTCTTC. The encoded protein is CASTLLAGGVYNEQFF.

CDR3 in DNA: TGCAGCGTTGAGGGTTGGAGGGGCAACACTGAAGCTTTCTTT. Translating gives CSVEGWRGNTEAFF. This sequence joins TRBV29-1 and TRBJ1-1; D might be TRBD1 (5 bases). Trimming removed 3 bases from V and 2 bases from J, with 13 bases in between. The germline gives CDR1 SQVTM, CDR2 ANQGSEA. There are 14 residues in the CDR3.

This clonotype was counted a few times. This chain connects TRBV20-1 to TRBJ2-3, with a possible D match to TRBD2 (6 bases). Trimming cost V 4 bases and J 3 bases, with 14 bases left between them. Germline values: CDR1 DFQATT, CDR2 SNEGSKA (reference sequence). The length of the CDR3 is 14 residues. CDR3 in amino acids: CSATERGATDTQYF. As DNA, the CDR3 is TGCAGTGCTACGGAACGCGGGGCAACAGATACGCAGTATTTT.

Only a few counts were recorded for this clonotype. The chain couples TRBV5-1 to TRBJ2-5; 11 positions match TRBD1. V lost 0 bases, J lost 2 bases, and 3 bases stayed unmatched. The germline V gene has CDR1 SGHRS and CDR2 YFSETQ. The CDR3 length is 16 residues. The CDR3 DNA sequence: TGCGCCAGCAGCTTGGCCGGGACAGGGGGTCAAGAGACCCAGTACTTC. The encoded protein is CASSLAGTGGQETQYF. The full variable domain, in which reference TRBV5-1 and TRBJ2-5 provide the parts outside the CDR3, is KAGVTQTPRYLIKTRGQQVTLSCSPISGHRSVSWYQQTPGQGLQFLFEYFSETQRNKGNFPGRFSGRQFSNSRSEMNVSTLELGDSALYLCASSLAGTGGQETQYFGPGTRLLVL.

The rearrangement links TRBV29-1 to TRBJ2-3; 11 nucleotides line up with TRBD2. With V trimmed by 5 bases and J by 4 bases, 17 bases remained unmatched. CDR1 and CDR2 (germline): SQVTM, ANQGSEA. The CDR3 length is 18 residues. The CDR3 region has the DNA TGCAGCGTTCTACTCATTCTAGCGGGAGGATTAGGGGCAGATACGCAGTATTTT. Translated, it gives CSVLLILAGGLGADTQYF.

The chain uses TRBV7-2 and TRBJ2-7; weak D call: TRBD2 (5 bases). V lost 0 bases and J 3 bases, leaving 12 bases between the germline ends. The CDR3 sequence is 15 residues long. Germline assignment: CDR1 SGHTA and CDR2 FQGNSA. The CDR3 sequence is CASSLAGEYFYEQYV. DNA for the CDR3: TGTGCCAGCAGCTTAGCGGGAGAGTACTTCTACGAGCAGTACGTC.

V is TRBV7-2 and J is TRBJ2-1, with D possibly called TRBD1 or TRBD2 (6 bases each). The ends were cut back, 2 bases at V and 4 bases at J, with 12 bases in the middle. Per the germline V gene, CDR1 is SGHTA and CDR2 is FQGNSA. The CDR3 totals 15 residues. CDR3 residues: CASSLIGGAYNEQFF. The CDR3 DNA is TGTGCCAGCAGCTTAATCGGGGGCGCGTACAATGAGCAGTTCTTC.

V is TRBV20-1 and J is TRBJ1-1, with a weak D call TRBD1 (5 bases). The V end lost 2 bases, the J end lost 5 bases, and 12 bases lay between the germline ends. From germline, CDR1 is DFQATT and CDR2 SNEGSKA (reference sequence). This CDR3 has 13 amino acids. This chain's CDR3 is CSARQGRGTEAFF. The CDR3 nucleotides are TGCAGTGCTAGACAGGGTAGAGGGACTGAAGCTTTCTTT.

This clonotype was found a few times. The chain couples TRBV27 to TRBJ1-1; maybe TRBD1 (5 bases). There are 15 residues in the CDR3. Per germline, CDR1 MNHEY and CDR2 SMNVEV (reference sequence). V was trimmed by 3 bases and J by 5 bases, leaving 16 bases between them. The CDR3 sequence is CASSFIRDGRTEAFF. Written as DNA, the CDR3 is TGTGCCAGCAGTTTTATCCGGGACGGGAGGACTGAAGCTTTCTTT.